The 18 T cell receptor beta chains in this list originate from one sample, sequenced in a study of OX40 agonist ivuxolimab in advanced cancers. Sequenced by immunoSEQ multiplex PCR; TCRdb stores in-frame clones only, minus some. The data hold around 61,000 clones, with roughly 80% observed a single time. The material was CD4+ or CD8+ T cells sorted from blood, obtained in a trial of the OX40 agonist ivuxolimab. The receptors come from an adult with an advanced solid tumor such as melanoma, head and neck, liver or kidney cancer.

The genes are TRBV18 and TRBJ1-1; unclear D gene. This CDR3 has 16 residues. Trimming removed 3 bases at V and 2 bases at J, with 16 bases between. The germline V gene encodes CDR1 KGHSH and CDR2 LQKENI. The CDR3 sequence: CASSPRAIGENTEAFF. The CDR3, as DNA: TGTGCCAGCTCACCTCGAGCGATAGGAGAAAACACTGAAGCTTTCTTT.

The chain combines TRBV25-1 with TRBJ2-1; D is possibly TRBD1 or TRBD2 (5 bases each). The CDR3 extends over 17 amino acids. The germline V and J ends were trimmed by 3 bases and 0 bases, with 15 bases remaining between them. Germline loops: CDR1 MGHDK, CDR2 SYGVNS. CDR3 nucleotides: TGTGCCAGCAGTGAGGCCCCGGGGCCAAGCTCCTACAATGAGCAGTTCTTC. This codes for CASSEAPGPSSYNEQFF.

Written as DNA, the CDR3 is TGTGCCAGCAGCATCAGCACAGGGGGCCAGGCGGGAAACACCATATATTTT. Its translation: CASSISTGGQAGNTIYF. This chain uses TRBV7-2 with TRBJ1-3; 9 bases map to TRBD1. Germline CDR1 and CDR2: SGHTA and FQGNSA. The CDR3 is 17 amino acids. V shed 5 bases and J 4 bases; nucleotides not matched to a gene: 12. The variable domain in full, with the rest retrieved from reference TRBV7-2 and TRBJ1-3, is GAGVSQSPSNKVTEKGKDVELRCDPISGHTALYWYRQSLGQGLEFLIYFQGNSAPDKSGLPSDRFSAERTGGSVSTLTIQRTQQEDSAVYLCASSISTGGQAGNTIYFGEGSWLTVV.

The chain links TRBV7-3 to TRBJ1-1; 8 bases map to TRBD1. Losses at the gene ends were 9 bases for V and 5 bases for J; bases not matched to a gene: 5. Germline V gene sequence: CDR1 SGHTA, CDR2 FQGTGA. This CDR3 comprises 12 residues. CDR3 amino acids: CARDRVGTEAFF. CDR3 coding DNA: TGTGCCAGGGACAGGGTAGGAACTGAAGCTTTCTTT.

This clone was found a few times. V and J are TRBV7-2 and TRBJ2-7; the D gene could be TRBD1 or TRBD2 (5 bases each). The CDR3 has 16 residues. Germline CDR1 reads SGHTA; CDR2 reads FQGNSA. The V end lost 1 base, the J end lost 5 bases, and 18 bases lay between the germline ends. The CDR3, as DNA: TGTGCCAGCAGCTTAGGCCCCGGGGCCAGTCAAGACGAGCAGTACTTC. Translated, it gives CASSLGPGASQDEQYF.

This clone was observed once. The rearrangement joins TRBV6-1 to TRBJ1-6; no firm D call. Trimming pared 10 bases from V and 7 bases from J, leaving 14 bases between. Germline assignment: CDR1 MNHNS and CDR2 SASEGT. CDR3 length equals 13 residues. The DNA of the CDR3 is TGTGCCACTCAAAATTGGGCAAATTCACCCCTCCACTTT. Its translation is CATQNWANSPLHF.

This chain joins TRBV5-4 and TRBJ2-5; 7 nucleotides line up with TRBD1. Near its end, the DNA agrees better with TRBJ2-7, so the J call may be wrong. Germline V gives CDR1 SGHNT, CDR2 YYREEE (reference sequence). CDR3 length: 14 residues. This CDR3 is CASSPGRGPFEQYF. Written as DNA, the CDR3 is TGTGCCAGCAGCCCCGGTAGGGGGCCTTTCGAGCAGTACTTC.

The V call is TRBV27, the J call TRBJ2-3; the match to TRBD1 covers 7 bases. The V and J ends lost 5 bases and 0 bases, in that order; junction bases with no gene match: 2. Per the germline V gene, CDR1 is MNHEY and CDR2 is SMNVEV (reference sequence). The CDR3 totals 14 residues. The CDR3: CASSQTGSTDTQYF. CDR3 coding DNA: TGTGCCAGCAGTCAGACAGGGAGCACAGATACGCAGTATTTT.

Concerning this clone: Different DNA sequences within this sample yield the same CDR3. The rearrangement joins TRBV4-1 to TRBJ1-5, with a possible D match to TRBD1 (5 bases). V lost 1 base and J lost 4, with 5 bases in between. In germline, CDR1 is MGHRA, CDR2 YSYEKL. The CDR3 length is 13 residues. This CDR3 is CASSQGGNQPQHF. In DNA form, the CDR3 reads TGCGCCAGCAGCCAAGGGGGGAATCAGCCCCAGCATTTT.

The rearrangement links TRBV28 to TRBJ1-2; 7 bases match TRBD1. Germline CDR1 is MDHEN and CDR2 is SYDVKM. The V gene end was trimmed by 4 bases and the J gene end by 6 bases; junction bases not matched to a gene: 11. The CDR3 consists of 15 residues. CDR3 bases: TGTGCCAGCAGTTCATCCGGGACAGCTCTACATGGCTACACCTTC. It specifies CASSSSGTALHGYTF.

The chain combines TRBV10-3 with TRBJ1-2, with 8 nucleotides matching TRBD1. The CDR3 has 15 residues. Trimming cost V 3 bases and J 4 bases; bases outside gene matches: 7. Germline-derived CDR1 and CDR2 are ENHRY and SYGVKD. CDR3 nucleotide sequence: TGTGCCATCAGTGAACCGCCAGGGGGCATCTATGGCTACACCTTC. This codes for CAISEPPGGIYGYTF.

The rearrangement uses TRBV7-9 and TRBJ2-7; TRBD1 agrees at 8 bases. In germline, CDR1 is SEHNR, CDR2 FQNEAQ (reference sequence). J was trimmed by 4 bases and V by 5 bases; bases with no gene match: 7. This CDR3 region has 14 residues. DNA for the CDR3: TGTGCCAGCAGCCGCCAGGGGGCCCAGTACGAGCAGTACTTC. This codes for CASSRQGAQYEQYF.

The chain carries TRBV5-4 and TRBJ2-5; 12 bases fit TRBD1. With 4 bases clipped from V and 5 bases from J, the junction kept 12 bases outside the gene matches. This CDR3 spans 17 amino acids. Germline assignment: CDR1 SGHNT and CDR2 YYREEE (reference sequence). The DNA for the CDR3 is TGTGCCAGCAGCGGTTCCGGGACAGGGGGCGCCTGGGAGACCCAGTACTTC. Translation: CASSGSGTGGAWETQYF.

J is TRBJ1-2 and V is TRBV19, with 10 bases lining up with TRBD1. J lost 8 bases, V lost 6 bases, and 15 bases had no gene match. The CDR3 contains 16 residues. The germline CDR1 and CDR2 sequences are LNHDA and SQIVND (reference sequence). This CDR3 is CASRNLDRGRLSGYTF. The CDR3 DNA is TGTGCCAGTAGAAACCTAGACAGGGGGCGCTTATCCGGCTACACCTTC.

The chain has TRBV6-6 and TRBJ1-2, with 7 nucleotides matching TRBD1. Germline V gene sequence: CDR1 MNHNY, CDR2 SVGAGI (reference sequence). V was clipped by 6 bases and J by 5 bases; unmatched bases: 12. The CDR3 length is 15 residues. The CDR3 here is CASRPETGLIYGYTF. CDR3 sequence (DNA): TGTGCCAGCAGACCTGAGACAGGGTTAATTTATGGCTACACCTTC.

This clone appeared once. J is TRBJ2-3 and V is TRBV6-1, with 8 nucleotides matching TRBD2. CDR1 and CDR2 (germline): MNHNS, SASEGT. The trim removed 8 bases at V and 2 bases at J, leaving 3 bases unmatched. CDR3 size: 13 residues. As DNA, the CDR3 is TGTGCCAGCGCGGGGGGACTCACAGATACGCAGTATTTT. This codes for CASAGGLTDTQYF.

CDR3 residues: CASIDRGTEAFF. CDR3 DNA sequence: TGTGCCAGCATAGACAGGGGTACGGAAGCTTTCTTT. This chain joins TRBV2 and TRBJ1-1, with 8 bases lining up with TRBD1. V was pared by 7 bases and J by 8 bases, with 6 bases of the junction left unmatched. The CDR3 is made up of 12 amino acids. Germline V CDR1 and CDR2: SNHLY, FYNNEI.

The V gene is TRBV5-6, the J gene TRBJ2-3; D is possibly TRBD1 or TRBD2 (5 bases each). This CDR3 contains 15 residues. CDR1 and CDR2 (germline): SGHDT, YYEEEE. V dropped 3 bases and J dropped 8 bases, with 19 bases sitting between them. CDR3: CASSSDSGTFGTQYF. The CDR3 DNA sequence: TGTGCCAGCAGCTCGGATTCCGGGACGTTTGGTACGCAGTATTTT.